This is a list of T cell receptor beta chains from one sample in a study of blood T cell repertoires in COVID-19. Assay used: immunoSEQ multiplex PCR; TCRdb lists only in-frame clones, some missing. The profile shows 100,000 to 150,000 clones, approximately 86% of them singletons. Sequenced material: peripheral blood. The receptors were gathered from a woman in her 70s with COVID-19, enrolled during active disease. Both conserved end residues are part of each CDR3. The D gene is left open where the match is weak. Clone size is given for some rows only: seen once, a few or many times, or a class if the clone is expanded.

>18|few|TRBV3-1/TRBV3-2|TRBD1|TRBJ1-6
CASSFRTGARSYNSPLHF
TGTGCCAGCAGCTTCAGGACAGGGGCAAGGTCCTATAATTCACCCCTCCACTTT
>13|few|TRBV14|-|TRBJ1-5
CASSQVEGGPQHF
TGTGCCAGCAGCCAAGTGGAGGGTGGGCCCCAGCATTTT
>12|-|TRBV11-2|-|TRBJ1-1
CASSLSAGEAFF
TGTGCCAGCAGCTTATCCGCCGGGGAAGCTTTCTTT
>15|-|TRBV6-5|TRBD2|TRBJ2-7
CASSSAGLRTGEQYF
TGTGCCAGCAGTTCCGCGGGACTAAGGACCGGCGAGCAGTACTTC
>15|-|TRBV5-1|-|TRBJ2-1
CASSLGGAGGNEQFF
TGCGCCAGCAGCTTAGGGGGGGCCGGCGGCAATGAGCAGTTCTTC
>15|-|TRBV5-5|TRBD1|TRBJ1-3
CASSAGQGPGNTIYF
TGTGCCAGCAGCGCCGGACAGGGACCCGGAAACACCATATATTTT
>14|-|TRBV6-5|TRBD1|TRBJ2-7
CASSRTGQSYEQYF
TGTGCCAGCAGCCGGACAGGACAATCCTACGAGCAGTACTTC
>14|once|TRBV5-1|TRBD1|TRBJ1-2
CASSLGQGSYGYTF
TGCGCCAGCAGCTTAGGACAGGGAAGCTATGGCTACACCTTC
>17|-|TRBV4-1|-|TRBJ2-6
CASSQPGLRSGANVLTF
TGCGCCAGCAGCCAACCGGGACTTCGCTCTGGGGCCAACGTCCTGACTTTC
>18|-|TRBV28|TRBD1|TRBJ2-2
CASRNPGTGSANTGELFF
TGTGCCAGCAGGAACCCCGGGACAGGGTCCGCGAACACCGGGGAGCTGTTTTTT
>13|-|TRBV19|TRBD1|TRBJ1-2
CATGGQGGYGYTF
TGTGCCACCGGGGGACAGGGAGGCTATGGCTACACCTTC
>15|-|TRBV11-2|-|TRBJ1-2
CASSISDGAGYGYTF
TGTGCCAGCAGCATCTCGGATGGGGCCGGGTATGGCTACACCTTC
>11|-|TRBV28|-|TRBJ1-5
CATAGDQPQHF
TGTGCCACCGCGGGTGATCAGCCCCAGCATTTT
>13|few|TRBV2|TRBD1|TRBJ1-1
CASNGQGASEAFF
TGTGCCAGCAATGGACAGGGGGCTTCTGAAGCTTTCTTT
>15|-|TRBV5-1|-|TRBJ1-4
CASSFDKGLNEKLFF
TGCGCCAGCAGCTTCGACAAAGGACTGAATGAAAAACTGTTTTTT
>21|-|TRBV19|TRBD2|TRBJ2-2
CASTDERGGSGGSANTGELFF
TGTGCCAGTACCGACGAGCGGGGAGGTAGCGGGGGGTCGGCGAACACCGGGGAGCTGTTTTTT